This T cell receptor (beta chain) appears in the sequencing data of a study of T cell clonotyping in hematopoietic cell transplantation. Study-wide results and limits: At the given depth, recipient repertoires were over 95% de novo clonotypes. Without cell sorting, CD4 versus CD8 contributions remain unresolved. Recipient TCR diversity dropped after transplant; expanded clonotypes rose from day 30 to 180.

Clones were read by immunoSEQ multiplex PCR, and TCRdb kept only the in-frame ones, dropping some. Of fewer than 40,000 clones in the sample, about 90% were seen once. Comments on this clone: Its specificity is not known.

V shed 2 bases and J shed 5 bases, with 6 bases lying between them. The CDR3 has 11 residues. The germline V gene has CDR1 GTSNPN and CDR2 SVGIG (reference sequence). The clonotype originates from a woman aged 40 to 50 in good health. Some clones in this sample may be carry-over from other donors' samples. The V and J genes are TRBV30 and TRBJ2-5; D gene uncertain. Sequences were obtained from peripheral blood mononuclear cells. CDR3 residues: CAWSSSETQYF. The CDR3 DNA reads TGTGCCTGGAGTTCTTCCGAGACCCAGTACTTC.